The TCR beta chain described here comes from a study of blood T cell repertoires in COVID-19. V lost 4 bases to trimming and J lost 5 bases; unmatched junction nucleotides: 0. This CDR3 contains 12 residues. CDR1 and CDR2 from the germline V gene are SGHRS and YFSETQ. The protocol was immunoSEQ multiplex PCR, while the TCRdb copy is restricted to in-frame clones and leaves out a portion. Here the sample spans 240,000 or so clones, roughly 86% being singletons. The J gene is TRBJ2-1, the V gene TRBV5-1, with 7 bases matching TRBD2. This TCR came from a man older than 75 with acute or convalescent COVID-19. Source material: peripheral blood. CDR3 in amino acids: CASSRGDNEQFF. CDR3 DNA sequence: TGCGCCAGCAGCCGGGGGGACAATGAGCAGTTCTTC.